This is a list of T cell receptor beta chains from one sample in a study of shared clonotypes between healthy human individuals. Produced via immunoSEQ multiplex PCR; TCRdb's table is partial and in-frame only. Of 470,000 or so clones listed, around four fifths are singletons. The sequenced sample consisted of PBMCs. These receptors originate from a woman aged 40 to 49 in good health. Some clones in this sample may be carry-over from other donors' samples. The conserved cysteine and the conserved F or W are not part of the CDR3 here. Expanded clones are given a class, and other clones once, few, many or no size at all.

TRBV7-3,.,TRBJ2-5,ASSFSYQETQY
TRBV19,.,TRBJ2-5,ASRRAGGETQY
TRBV11-3,.,TRBJ2-1,ASSLAGTYNEQF
TRBV7-2,.,TRBJ2-7,ASSPRTSVKYEQY
TRBV10-1,once,TRBJ1-1,ASSESGNTEAF
TRBV21-1,once,TRBJ2-1,ASSKGGLAGGDEQF
TRBV30,.,TRBJ2-1,AWRDSGYNEQF
TRBV7-3,.,TRBJ2-2,ASSRVTGGSGELF
TRBV9,few,TRBJ2-1,ASSVQREGNEQF
TRBV28,once,TRBJ2-5,ASSTTSGSAETQY
TRBV2,.,TRBJ1-5,ASSESNQPQH
TRBV2,.,TRBJ2-7,ASSEGPTRSYEQY
TRBV28,.,TRBJ1-1,ASSAGGSGAEAF
TRBV27,.,TRBJ2-7,ASSLTGTGAYEQY
TRBV11-2,.,TRBJ1-3,ASSPNGQGWWGNTIY
TRBV7-9,.,TRBJ2-5,ASSSSGLRETQY
TRBV7-2,.,TRBJ1-2,ASSLADGYGYT
TRBV7-7,.,TRBJ2-1,ASSSATRLEQF
TRBV5-4,.,TRBJ2-5,ASSLAPGTPQETQY
TRBV11-2,few,TRBJ2-5,ASSRGSQETQY
TRBV10-3,.,TRBJ2-4,ASSYGRTGNIQY
TRBV11-2,.,TRBJ2-7,ASSYRREQY
TRBV5-4,.,TRBJ2-7,ASTPSPSLAGVKYEQY
TRBV6-4,.,TRBJ2-1,ASSEISGSLQF
TRBV5-1,.,TRBJ2-2,ASSSGQGMTGELF
TRBV6-5,once,TRBJ2-2,ASSLSGIGELF
TRBV30,.,TRBJ2-1,AWRRTEQF
TRBV6-1,.,TRBJ2-5,ASTILQGGETQY
TRBV5-4,.,TRBJ2-7,ASSTRTGNSYEQY
TRBV4-3,.,TRBJ2-6,ASSQEIVLEGPSSGANVLT
TRBV5-1,.,TRBJ1-5,ASSPLGGGQPQH
TRBV28,.,TRBJ2-3,ASSDQRESETDTQY
TRBV5-1,.,TRBJ2-1,ASSLVWGSYNEQF
TRBV7-8,.,.,ASSPKVDEQY
TRBV6-5,many,TRBJ2-7,ASSYTASGSSYEQY
TRBV28,many,TRBJ2-3,ASSLGGGYTQY
TRBV6-6,.,TRBJ1-3,ASNPGSSGNTIY
TRBV11-2,.,TRBJ2-7,ASSGTLAGISYEQY
TRBV6-1,.,TRBJ1-2,ASSEDSLFGYT
TRBV7-2,few,TRBJ2-5,ASSGDLQKPQETQY
TRBV5-4,.,TRBJ1-1,ASSLALNTEAF
TRBV10-3,once,TRBJ2-5,AISEGPDKETQY
TRBV4-2,once,TRBJ2-7,ASSPGTSNPYEQY